The 22 T cell receptor beta chains reported below all come from one sample, sequenced in a study of T cells in Graves' hyperthyroidism and ophthalmopathy. RNA transcripts gave rise to amplified TCR beta CDR3 regions. First-round RT-PCR with HTBI primers amplified the TCR CDR3 region. TCRdb re-derived calls from the multiplex PCR reads in MiXCR, one entry per CDR3 protein. Among roughly 580,000 distinct CDR3 sequences, roughly 13% were seen once, and the ten largest hold about 5.8%. The source material was blood. The receptor set was obtained from a woman in her thirties with Graves' hyperthyroidism that later progressed to Graves' ophthalmopathy.

The V gene is TRBV9, the J gene TRBJ2-4; TRBD1 or TRBD2 may be the D gene (5 bases each). The CDR3 loop spans 12 amino acids. The V end lost 7 bases, the J end lost 9 bases, and 14 bases lay between the germline ends. Germline V gene data show CDR1 as SGDLS and CDR2 as YYNGEE. As DNA, the CDR3 is TGTGCCAGCTCTCCTCGGGGCGCCATTCAGTACTTC. Translating gives CASSPRGAIQYF.

This clonotype was observed at least ten times. The chain employs TRBV7-9 and TRBJ1-6; D is unclear. The germline V gene has CDR1 SEHNR and CDR2 FQNEAQ (reference sequence). V gave up 8 bases and J gave up 6 bases, with 17 bases separating them. The CDR3 covers 15 residues. The CDR3 spells CASGPDGVFNSPLHF. CDR3 nucleotides: TGTGCCAGCGGACCAGACGGTGTTTTTAATTCACCCCTCCACTTT.

There are a few counts of this clonotype. This chain links TRBV6-9 with TRBJ2-5; no reliable D call. Germline lookup yields CDR1 MNHGY and CDR2 SVAAGI. V lost 3 bases to trimming and J lost 1 base, with 9 bases between them. The CDR3 covers 14 residues. CDR3: CASSYGVPQETQYF. The CDR3 region has the DNA TGTGCCAGCAGTTACGGTGTTCCCCAAGAGACCCAGTACTTC.

This clonotype was seen repeatedly, ten times or more. This rearrangement joins TRBV19 to TRBJ1-1; D unresolved. The CDR3 is 13 amino acids. Trimming removed 4 bases from V and 8 bases from J, with 14 bases in between. CDR1 and CDR2 from the germline V gene are LNHDA and SQIVND (reference sequence). In DNA, the CDR3 is TGTGCCAGTAGTAACGACTGGTTAGGGGAAGCTTTCTTT. Protein sequence: CASSNDWLGEAFF.

This clonotype has at least ten counts. The V gene is TRBV24-1, the J gene TRBJ1-4; D call uncertain. The CDR3 consists of 14 residues. Trimming took 8 bases from V and 3 from J, leaving 12 bases between them. CDR1 KGHDR and CDR2 SFDVKD come from the germline V gene. In DNA, the CDR3 is TGTGCCACCAACCTCCCTAGGGCTAATGAAAAACTGTTTTTT. This gives the protein CATNLPRANEKLFF.

This clonotype was seen a handful of times. This chain links TRBV7-2 with TRBJ2-7; D is possibly TRBD1 or TRBD2 (5 bases each). Germline V gene sequence: CDR1 SGHTA, CDR2 FQGNSA. Trimming left V 4 bases short and J 0 bases short, with 13 bases between. The CDR3 totals 15 residues. CDR3 nucleotide sequence: TGTGCCAGCAGCTCTGGGACCTATGGCTCCTACGAGCAGTACTTC. Translating gives CASSSGTYGSYEQYF.

In this sample, this clonotype turned up many times. V usage is TRBV2 and J usage is TRBJ2-6, with unresolved D. The CDR3 spans 13 residues. In germline, CDR1 is SNHLY, CDR2 FYNNEI. V lost 6 bases and J 3 bases, leaving 6 bases between the germline ends. The CDR3 sequence: CASRGFGANVLTF. CDR3 bases: TGTGCCAGCAGGGGATTTGGGGCCAACGTCCTGACTTTC.

This clonotype showed up many times. The V and J genes are TRBV14 and TRBJ2-1, with 7 bases that match TRBD2. With V trimmed by 3 bases and J by 7 bases, 6 bases remained unmatched. Looked up from germline, CDR1 is SGHDN and CDR2 is FVKESK. This CDR3 has 14 amino acids. The CDR3, as DNA: TGTGCCAGCAGCCAGACGGGAGGCCGGAATGAGCAGTTCTTC. Translating gives CASSQTGGRNEQFF.

This clonotype turned up a few times. The chain recombines TRBV4-1 with TRBJ2-7; D is possibly TRBD1 (6 bases). The CDR3 is 14 amino acids. V gave up 4 bases and J gave up 2 bases, with 12 bases separating them. Germline values: CDR1 MGHRA, CDR2 YSYEKL. As DNA, the CDR3 is TGCGCCAGCAGCCCCCAGGGGCTTGCCTACGAGCAGTACTTC. Amino acids: CASSPQGLAYEQYF.

This clonotype was recorded many times. DNA for the CDR3: TGTGCCAGTAGTCTTTGGGCGAACACCGGGGAGCTGTTTTTT. This gives the protein CASSLWANTGELFF. The gene calls are TRBV19 and TRBJ2-2; D gene uncertain. CDR1 and CDR2 (germline): LNHDA, SQIVND (reference sequence). V was trimmed by 5 bases and J by 0 bases, leaving 7 bases between them. The CDR3 totals 14 residues.

In its sample, this clonotype was seen a few times. The chain is built from TRBV4-1 and TRBJ2-7; D not resolved. Trimming left V 3 bases short and J 0 bases short, with 6 bases between. The germline gives CDR1 MGHRA, CDR2 YSYEKL. The CDR3 loop spans 13 amino acids. CDR3 DNA sequence: TGCGCCAGCAGCCAGCCTGTCTCCTACGAGCAGTACTTC. It translates to CASSQPVSYEQYF.

This clonotype was detected many times. The V and J genes are TRBV20-1 and TRBJ2-5; D remains unclear. V was shortened by 5 bases and J by 5 bases, with 6 bases between the two germline ends. Germline V gives CDR1 DFQATT, CDR2 SNEGSKA (reference sequence). The CDR3 loop spans 10 amino acids. The chain's CDR3 is CSAWQETQYF. The CDR3 coding sequence is TGCAGTGCTTGGCAGGAGACCCAGTACTTC.

This clonotype was seen more than once but under ten times. The chain combines TRBV7-9 with TRBJ1-5, with a possible D match to TRBD1 (5 bases). This CDR3 spans 17 amino acids. CDR1 and CDR2 from the germline V gene are SEHNR and FQNEAQ (reference sequence). V was clipped by 1 base and J by 1 base, with 14 bases between them. CDR3 in amino acids: CASSLVINKGSNQPQHF. The CDR3 region has the DNA TGTGCCAGCAGCTTAGTGATTAACAAGGGGAGCAATCAGCCCCAGCATTTT. The full variable domain, with the rest looked up from reference TRBV7-9 and TRBJ1-5, is DTGVSQNPRHKITKRGQNVTFRCDPISEHNRLYWYRQTLGQGPEFLTYFQNEAQLEKSRLLSDRFSAERPKGSFSTLEIQRTEQGDSAMYLCASSLVINKGSNQPQHFGDGTRLSIL.

This clonotype was counted at least ten times. This rearrangement joins TRBV10-3 to TRBJ2-1; TRBD1 is a possible D gene (6 bases). From germline, CDR1 is ENHRY and CDR2 SYGVKD. Between the trimmed V and J ends, which lost 0 bases and 13 bases, there was a span of 13 bases. The CDR3 extends over 13 amino acids. Here the CDR3 DNA reads TGTGCCATCAGTGAGTCCCCCGACAGGCCACAGTTCTTC. Protein sequence: CAISESPDRPQFF.

This clonotype occurred a few times. The chain links TRBV20-1 to TRBJ2-7; D uncertain. Germline V CDR1 and CDR2: DFQATT, SNEGSKA (reference sequence). This CDR3 spans 12 amino acids. V shed 1 base and J shed 6 bases, with 10 bases lying between them. Here the CDR3 DNA reads TGCAGTGCTAGAGCCTCATGGGGCGAGCAGTACTTC. It encodes CSARASWGEQYF.

This clonotype was seen many times. The chain links TRBV2 to TRBJ2-1; D gene unclear. Deletions cut 2 bases from V and 0 bases from J, with 8 bases between. Per germline, CDR1 SNHLY and CDR2 FYNNEI. The CDR3 is 15 amino acids. The CDR3 spells CASSESRSSYNEQFF. For the CDR3, the DNA is TGTGCCAGCAGTGAATCGAGGAGCTCCTACAATGAGCAGTTCTTC.

The sample holds many counts of this clonotype. The rearrangement links TRBV11-3 to TRBJ2-1; no firm D call. Trimming removed 5 bases at V and 4 bases at J, with 15 bases between. Germline loops: CDR1 SGHNT, CDR2 YENEEA. This CDR3 spans 15 amino acids. The CDR3 DNA reads as TGTGCCAGCAGCCCACCGTGGGAAGTTTACAATGAGCAGTTCTTC. Its translation: CASSPPWEVYNEQFF. Based on the CDR3 plus reference TRBV11-3 and TRBJ2-1, the full variable domain is EAGVVQSPRYKIIEKKQPVAFWCNPISGHNTLYWYLQNLGQGPELLIRYENEEAVDDSQLPKDRFSAERLKGVDSTLKIQPAELGDSAVYLCASSPPWEVYNEQFFGPGTRLTVL.

This clonotype showed up just a few times. The V and J genes are TRBV7-9 and TRBJ2-2; D is undetermined. The germline V gene has CDR1 SEHNR and CDR2 FQNEAQ (reference sequence). CDR3 size: 18 residues. Trimming cost V 0 bases and J 6 bases, with 20 bases left between them. The CDR3 region has the DNA TGTGCCAGCAGCTTAGCTTCGTATCAAGCCCATGTGGCCGGGGAGCTGTTTTTT. Its translation: CASSLASYQAHVAGELFF.

The chain combines TRBV4-3 with TRBJ1-1; D gene unclear. The CDR3 covers 13 residues. Trimming shortened V by 4 bases and J by 5 bases, and 11 bases separated the two germline ends. The germline CDR1 and CDR2 sequences are LGHNA and YSLEER. The CDR3 here is CASSPYTKTEAFF. In DNA, the CDR3 is TGCGCCAGCAGCCCTTACACAAAGACTGAAGCTTTCTTT.

This clonotype was counted many times. The chain employs TRBV28 and TRBJ1-4; TRBD1 matches 8 bases. CDR1 is MDHEN, CDR2 SYDVKM, per germline. The J segment lost 5 bases and the V segment lost 8 bases, leaving 10 bases of the junction unmatched. The CDR3 length is 15 residues. CDR3 sequence: CASQSPTGGNEKLFF. In DNA form, the CDR3 reads TGTGCCAGCCAGAGCCCCACAGGGGGAAATGAAAAACTGTTTTTT.

This clonotype appeared many times. The chain combines TRBV28 with TRBJ2-7; 8 nucleotides align to TRBD2. The length of the CDR3 is 17 residues. The J segment lost 5 bases and the V segment lost 2 bases, leaving 14 bases of the junction unmatched. The germline V gene has CDR1 MDHEN and CDR2 SYDVKM. The CDR3 DNA reads as TGTGCCAGCAGTTTAAGAAGGACAGCGGGAGTCCTTAACGAGCAGTACTTC. Its translation is CASSLRRTAGVLNEQYF. Based on the CDR3 plus reference TRBV28 and TRBJ2-7, the full variable domain is DVKVTQSSRYLVKRTGEKVFLECVQDMDHENMFWYRQDPGLGLRLIYFSYDVKMKEKGDIPEGYSVSREKKERFSLILESASTNQTSMYLCASSLRRTAGVLNEQYFGPGTRLTVT.

The sample holds many counts of this clonotype. The rearrangement uses TRBV29-1 and TRBJ2-1, with a possible D match to TRBD2 (6 bases). This CDR3 has 14 residues. Germline CDR1 SQVTM, CDR2 ANQGSEA. With 4 bases removed from V and 2 bases from J, the gap between germline ends came to 12 bases. CDR3 loop: CSVVGGTAYNEQFF. The CDR3 DNA reads TGCAGCGTTGTGGGGGGAACCGCCTACAATGAGCAGTTCTTC.